Listed below are T cell receptor beta chains from one sample, sequenced in a study of T cell repertoires in cytomegalovirus infection. Antigens of these TCRs are unknown. TCRdb processed the reads anew with MiXCR; each CDR3 protein has one entry. Here the sample spans about 830,000 distinct CDR3 sequences, 30% to 35% being singletons. Material: cultured CD8+ T cells from PBMCs, obtained from culture after CMV antigen stimulation. The receptors were sampled from a human donor in good health (CMV status not recorded). Some clones in this sample may be carry-over from other donors' samples. Each CDR3 is given with its conserved first and last residue. Each record gives: clone size, J gene, V gene, D gene, CDR3 protein, CDR3 DNA. The D gene is left open where the match is weak. Clone size is given for some rows only: seen once, a few or many times, or a class if the clone is expanded.

.,TRBJ2-3,TRBV11-1,.,CASTSEGATTDTQYF,TGTGCCAGCACCTCGGAGGGGGCGACGACAGATACGCAGTATTTT
few,TRBJ2-1,TRBV27,.,CASSFIPRVNEQFF,TGTGCCAGCAGTTTTATTCCTCGGGTAAATGAGCAGTTCTTC
.,TRBJ2-4,TRBV15,TRBD2,CATSTSGGAAKNIQYF,TGTGCCACCAGCACGAGCGGGGGGGCCGCCAAAAACATTCAGTACTTC
.,TRBJ1-6,TRBV20-1,.,CSARAESSYNSPLHF,TGCAGTGCTAGGGCCGAAAGCTCCTATAATTCACCCCTCCACTTT
many,TRBJ1-2,TRBV7-9,.,CASTLGVYGYTF,TGTGCCAGCACCTTAGGGGTCTATGGCTACACCTTC
.,TRBJ2-1,TRBV19,.,CASKDRGGSYNEQFF,TGTGCCAGTAAAGATCGAGGGGGGTCCTACAATGAGCAGTTCTTC
.,TRBJ2-5,TRBV6-1,.,CASTYWDRAGKTQYF,TGTGCCAGCACCTACTGGGACAGAGCGGGGAAGACCCAGTACTTC
.,TRBJ2-7,TRBV23-1,TRBD1,CASRYEGTGPYEQYF,TGCGCCAGCAGATACGAAGGGACAGGGCCCTACGAGCAGTACTTC
.,TRBJ2-1,TRBV5-6,TRBD2,CASSLFDASGDNEQFF,TGTGCCAGCAGCTTGTTTGACGCTAGCGGGGACAATGAGCAGTTCTTC
.,TRBJ1-6,TRBV14,.,CASSPTEGLNSPLHF,TGTGCCAGCAGTCCCACGGAGGGTCTGAATTCACCCCTCCACTTT